The rows below give T cell receptor beta chains drawn from one sample of a study of response to subunit inactivated influenza vaccine. Using its own MiXCR run on the RT-PCR reads, TCRdb lists one record per CDR3 protein. Of roughly 500,000 distinct CDR3 sequences listed, about 15% were seen once; the top ten hold over 2.5%. Specimen: CD4+ T cells sorted from PBMCs, collected 23 months after vaccination. Receptors were obtained from a man aged 50-75 years who received an inactivated influenza vaccine. Both conserved end residues are part of each CDR3. D genes are given only for firm matches. Not every row has a clone size; where given, it reads once, few, many or a size class.

>few|TRBJ2-7|TRBD2|TRBV19
TGTGCCAGTAGAAAATCCGGGACTAGCGGGAGGGCCTCCTACGAGCAGTACTTC
CASRKSGTSGRASYEQYF
>many|TRBJ2-7|-|TRBV6-2/TRBV6-3
TGTGCCAGCAAGGGGGGCCGATTTTCCTACGAGCAGTACTTC
CASKGGRFSYEQYF
>few|TRBJ2-1|TRBD2|TRBV14
TGTGCCAGCAGCCAAGATAGCGGGAGGCCCAGCTCCTACAATGAGCAGTTCTTC
CASSQDSGRPSSYNEQFF
>-|TRBJ2-3|TRBD2|TRBV30
TGTGCCTGGAGTGTACGCGGGGGAGATACGCAGTATTTT
CAWSVRGGDTQYF
>many|TRBJ2-2|-|TRBV5-1
TGCGCCAGCAGCTTGTATAACCCCACGAACACCGGGGAGCTGTTTTTT
CASSLYNPTNTGELFF
>-|TRBJ2-4|-|TRBV20-1
TGCAGTGCTCCTGGGTCCGGAAAAAACATTCAGTACTTC
CSAPGSGKNIQYF
>-|TRBJ2-7|TRBD1|TRBV30
TGTGCCTGGAGTGCAGAGCCAAACAGGGGGGTAACCTACGAGCAGTACTTC
CAWSAEPNRGVTYEQYF
>-|TRBJ2-3|TRBD1|TRBV20-1
TGCAGGGGCCAAGCTCGGGACAGGGCTACAGATACGCAGTATTTT
CRGQARDRATDTQYF
>-|TRBJ1-1|TRBD1|TRBV5-1
TGCGCCAGCAGCACAAACAGGGGAGCGAACACTGAAGCTTTCTTT
CASSTNRGANTEAFF
>-|TRBJ2-2|TRBD1|TRBV9
TGTGCCAGCAGCGTACAACCGGGACAGGGGACCGGGGAGCTGTTTTTT
CASSVQPGQGTGELFF
>-|TRBJ2-7|TRBD1|TRBV10-3
TGTGCCATCAGTGCTGGACAGGTCTACGAGCAGTACTTC
CAISAGQVYEQYF
>-|TRBJ2-2|TRBD1|TRBV4-1
TGCGCCAGCAGCCAAGTCCTTCGGGCACAGGGGGCCGATCGGGAGCTGTTTTTT
CASSQVLRAQGADRELFF
>many|TRBJ2-1|-|TRBV7-2
TGTGCCAGCAGCTTAGCAGTTACAGGGAGGTACAATGAGCAGTTCTTC
CASSLAVTGRYNEQFF
>-|TRBJ2-1|TRBD2|TRBV20-1
TGCAGTGCTAGAGATGGGACTAAGACCTACAATGAGCAGTTCTTC
CSARDGTKTYNEQFF
>few|TRBJ2-7|-|TRBV18
TGTGCCAGCTCCTTTACATCCTACGAGCAGTACTTC
CASSFTSYEQYF
>few|TRBJ2-7|TRBD1|TRBV5-1
TGCGCCAGCAGCTTGGGACCGGGACAGGCCCACGAGCAGTACTTC
CASSLGPGQAHEQYF
>few|TRBJ2-3|-|TRBV7-3
TGTGCCAGCAGCTTAACACCCAGGGACACAGATACGCAGTATTTT
CASSLTPRDTDTQYF
>few|TRBJ2-7|-|TRBV20-1
TGCAGTGCTAGAGCGGGATTTCGATCCTACGAGCAGTACTTC
CSARAGFRSYEQYF
>-|TRBJ2-1|TRBD2|TRBV20-1
TGCAGTGCTCAAGGGTATAGCGGGGGTAGAGGAGAGCAGTTCTTC
CSAQGYSGGRGEQFF
>few|TRBJ2-7|-|TRBV28
TGTGCCAGCAGATCACAGGGAGGCTCCTACGAGCAGTACTTC
CASRSQGGSYEQYF
>many|TRBJ2-2|-|TRBV29-1
TGCAGCGCGGCCTTGTTTGCCAGCACCGGGGAGCTGTTTTTT
CSAALFASTGELFF
>many|TRBJ2-7|-|TRBV27
TGTGCCAGCAGTCGACACCAAAGCACCTACGAGCAGTACTTC
CASSRHQSTYEQYF
>-|TRBJ2-3|-|TRBV7-2
TGTGCCAGCAGCTTAATCGGGCTAGGGGGGGATACGCAGTATTTT
CASSLIGLGGDTQYF
>-|TRBJ2-2|-|TRBV11-2
TGTGCCAGCGGACCATCTTTGGGAGGGAACACCGGGGAGCTGTTTTTT
CASGPSLGGNTGELFF
>-|TRBJ2-3|TRBD1|TRBV6-1
TGTGCCAGCATGGACAGGGGGCGCACATATACGCAGTATTTT
CASMDRGRTYTQYF
>-|TRBJ2-5|-|TRBV15
TGTGCCACCAGCAGAGATAAGGAGACCCAGTACTTC
CATSRDKETQYF
>-|TRBJ1-5|-|TRBV27
TGTGCCAGCAGTTTTCAGGGTGCGGATCAGCCCCAGCATTTT
CASSFQGADQPQHF
>-|TRBJ2-5|-|TRBV11-2
TGTGCCAGCAGCTTAGTGCAGGAGCAAGTGGAGACCCAGTACTTC
CASSLVQEQVETQYF
>few|TRBJ1-6|-|TRBV6-6
TGTGCCAGCAGTTACGAGGTGCGTTCCCTCCACTTT
CASSYEVRSLHF
>few|TRBJ1-1|-|TRBV6-5
TGTGCCAGCAGTTACTCGACAGAGAACACTGAAGCTTTCTTT
CASSYSTENTEAFF
>few|TRBJ1-6|-|TRBV28
TGTGCCAGCAGTTCAGGGCCCTCTCCTTCACCCCTCCACTTT
CASSSGPSPSPLHF
>many|TRBJ2-5|-|TRBV7-2
TGTGCCAGCAGCCCGCAGGGGACGGGCTTTTCGACCCAGTACTTC
CASSPQGTGFSTQYF
>many|TRBJ2-2|-|TRBV5-1
TGCGCCAGCAGACCCCTTGGGGGCTCGGACACCGGGGAGCTGTTTTTT
CASRPLGGSDTGELFF
>-|TRBJ2-4|-|TRBV6-1
TGTGCCAGCAGTGAAAGGAGCCGGTTTGCCAAAAACATTCAGTACTTC
CASSERSRFAKNIQYF
>-|TRBJ1-4|TRBD1|TRBV10-3
TGTGCCGCACGACAGGGCTCTAATGAAAAACTGTTTTTT
CAARQGSNEKLFF
>-|TRBJ2-4|-|TRBV15
TGTGCCACCAGCAGAGATTTGGGTGCGTCAGGTTTGGGGAACATTCAGTACTTC
CATSRDLGASGLGNIQYF
>many|TRBJ1-5|TRBD1|TRBV12-3/TRBV12-4
TGTGCCAGCAGCTTAACAGGGGGGCGTCAGCCCCAGCATTTT
CASSLTGGRQPQHF
>-|TRBJ2-5|-|TRBV15
TGTGCCACCAGCAGAGAGCGACTGTATTCAGAGACCCAGTACTTC
CATSRERLYSETQYF
>few|TRBJ1-6|TRBD1|TRBV7-2
TGTGCCAGCAGCTTAAAGAGGGTCGGGACAGGGATCATTCCCCTCCACTTT
CASSLKRVGTGIIPLHF
>-|TRBJ2-2|-|TRBV6-5
TGTGCCAGCAGTTACAGGGTTCCGCAATCAGCGAACACCGGGGAGCTGTTTTTT
CASSYRVPQSANTGELFF
>few|TRBJ2-3|-|TRBV7-9
TGTGCCAGCAGCTACACCGGGGCAGATACGCAGTATTTT
CASSYTGADTQYF
>few|TRBJ2-4|-|TRBV11-2
TGTGCCAGCAGCTTAGGAGAGGGGGAGCCTATCTTC
CASSLGEGEPIF
>-|TRBJ2-7|TRBD1|TRBV11-2
TGTGCCAGCAGCCCCGGGACAGACGGATCGGAGTACTTC
CASSPGTDGSEYF
>-|TRBJ2-1|-|TRBV12-3/TRBV12-4
TGTGCCAGCACCCAGGGGGCTAGCGGTTACAATGAGCAGTTCTTC
CASTQGASGYNEQFF
>few|TRBJ1-1|-|TRBV27
TGTGCCAGCAGGCAGCACAGGAACACTGAAGCTTTCTTT
CASRQHRNTEAFF
>few|TRBJ2-1|-|TRBV28
TGTGCCAGCACCCCGACCGGGGCAGGGCAGTTCTTC
CASTPTGAGQFF
>-|TRBJ2-6|TRBD2|TRBV5-1
TGCGCCAGCAGCCTGGACCCGGGGGGTTCTGGGGCCAACGTCCTGACTTTC
CASSLDPGGSGANVLTF
>-|TRBJ2-7|-|TRBV29-1
TGCAGCGCCTTAGTAGCCTACGAGCAGTACTTC
CSALVAYEQYF
>-|TRBJ2-1|TRBD1|TRBV24-1
TGTGCCACCAGTGATTCGACAGGGGACGAGCAGTTCTTC
CATSDSTGDEQFF
>many|TRBJ1-1|-|TRBV7-2
TGTGCCAGCAGCTTAGTTGGGGGGAACACTGAAGCTTTCTTT
CASSLVGGNTEAFF
>few|TRBJ2-1|-|TRBV28
TGTGCCAGCAGACCGTGGTGGGCCGGCAGGGATGACAATGAGCAGTTCTTC
CASRPWWAGRDDNEQFF
>few|TRBJ2-7|-|TRBV28
TGTGCCAGCAGTGCCCGACGGGGGTCCTACGAGCAGTACTTC
CASSARRGSYEQYF
>few|TRBJ1-2|-|TRBV6-5
TGTGCCAGCAGTTACCAAGGGCAGTTCAGCTACACCTTC
CASSYQGQFSYTF
>-|TRBJ2-7|TRBD2|TRBV7-8
TGTGCCAGCAGCCGTAGCCGTCTAGCGGGCCACTACGAGCAGTACTTC
CASSRSRLAGHYEQYF